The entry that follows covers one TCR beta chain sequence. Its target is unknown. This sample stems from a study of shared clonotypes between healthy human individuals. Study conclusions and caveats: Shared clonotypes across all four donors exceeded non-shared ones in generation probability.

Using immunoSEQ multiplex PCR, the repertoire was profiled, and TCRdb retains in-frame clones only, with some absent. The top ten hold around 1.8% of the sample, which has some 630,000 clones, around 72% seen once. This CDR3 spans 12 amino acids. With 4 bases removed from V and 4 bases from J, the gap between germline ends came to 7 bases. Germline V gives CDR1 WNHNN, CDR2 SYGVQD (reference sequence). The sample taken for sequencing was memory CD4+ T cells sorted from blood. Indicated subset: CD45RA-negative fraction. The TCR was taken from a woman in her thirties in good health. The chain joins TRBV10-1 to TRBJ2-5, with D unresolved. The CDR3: CASSGPGETQYF. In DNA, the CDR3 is TGCGCCAGCAGTGGCCCTGGAGAGACCCAGTACTTC.